This T cell receptor (beta chain) appears in the sequencing data of a study of T cells in Graves' hyperthyroidism and ophthalmopathy. This clonotype has a count of ten or more. PBMCs were derived from 9.5 to 10 ml fresh peripheral blood. Using RNA transcripts as the source, TCR beta CDR3 regions were amplified. The TCR CDR3 first-round RT-PCR relied on the HTBI primer set. Each CDR3 protein is one row after TCRdb ran MiXCR on the multiplex PCR reads. This table has over 500,000 distinct CDR3 sequences, around 13% appearing once. The sequencing input was blood. The sequence was obtained from a woman aged 40 to 49 with Graves' hyperthyroidism.

The CDR3 bases are TGTGCCAGCAGTCCCACGGGAGACCACTTCTACGAGCAGTACTTC. Translation: CASSPTGDHFYEQYF. The chain recombines TRBV28 with TRBJ2-7, with D maybe TRBD2 (6 bases). This CDR3 region has 15 residues. The V end was cut by 5 bases, the J end by 3 bases, with 17 bases between. CDR1 and CDR2 from the germline V gene are MDHEN and SYDVKM.